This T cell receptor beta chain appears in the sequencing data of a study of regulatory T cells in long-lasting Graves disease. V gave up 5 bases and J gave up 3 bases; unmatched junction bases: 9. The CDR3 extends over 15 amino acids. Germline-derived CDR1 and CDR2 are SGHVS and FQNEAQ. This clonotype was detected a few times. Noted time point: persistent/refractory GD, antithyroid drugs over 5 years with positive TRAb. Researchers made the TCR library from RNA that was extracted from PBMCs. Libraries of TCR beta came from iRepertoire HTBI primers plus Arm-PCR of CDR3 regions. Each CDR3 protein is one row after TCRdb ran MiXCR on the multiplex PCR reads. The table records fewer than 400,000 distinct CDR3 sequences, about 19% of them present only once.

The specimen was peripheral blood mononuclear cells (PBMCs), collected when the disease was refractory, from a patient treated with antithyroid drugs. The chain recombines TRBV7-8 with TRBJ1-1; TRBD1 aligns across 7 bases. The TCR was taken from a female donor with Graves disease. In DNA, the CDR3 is TGTGCCAGCAGCCCCCGACAGGGTGGGGACACTGAAGCTTTCTTT. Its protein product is CASSPRQGGDTEAFF.